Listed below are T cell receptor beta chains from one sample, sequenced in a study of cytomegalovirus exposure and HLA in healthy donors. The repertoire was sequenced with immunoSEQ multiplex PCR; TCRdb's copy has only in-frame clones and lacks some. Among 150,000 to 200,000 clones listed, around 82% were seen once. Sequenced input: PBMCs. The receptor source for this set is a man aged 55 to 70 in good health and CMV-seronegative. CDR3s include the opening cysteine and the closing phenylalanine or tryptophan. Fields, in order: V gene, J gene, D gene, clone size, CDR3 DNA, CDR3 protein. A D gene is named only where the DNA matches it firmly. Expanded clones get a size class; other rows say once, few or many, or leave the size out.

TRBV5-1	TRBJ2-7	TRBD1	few	TGCGCCAGCAGCTTACAGGGGTACGAGCAGTACTTC	CASSLQGYEQYF
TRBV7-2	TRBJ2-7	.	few	TGTGCCAGCAGCACAGGGCACGAGCAGTACTTC	CASSTGHEQYF
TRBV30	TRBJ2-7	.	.	TGTGCCTGGAGTGCTGGGGGCTCTAACTACGAGCAGTACTTC	CAWSAGGSNYEQYF
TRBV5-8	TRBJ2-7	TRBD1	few	TGTGCCAGCAGCTTGGTCGGGCAGGGGGCGGACTACGAGCAGTACTTC	CASSLVGQGADYEQYF
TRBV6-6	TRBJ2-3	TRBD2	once	TGTGCCAGCGGAAGAGCGGGAGAGGTCTTGGGAAATACGCAGTATTTT	CASGRAGEVLGNTQYF
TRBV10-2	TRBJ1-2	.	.	TGCGCCAGCAGTGAGTCCCCGGGAGTAGATGGCTACACCTTC	CASSESPGVDGYTF
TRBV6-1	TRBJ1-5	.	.	TGTGCCAGCATGTTGGTGGGGGGGGACAATCAGCCCCAGCATTTT	CASMLVGGDNQPQHF
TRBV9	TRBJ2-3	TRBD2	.	TGTGCCAGCAGCTCCCGGCTAGCGGGAAAGAGGCGGACAGATACGCAGTATTTT	CASSSRLAGKRRTDTQYF
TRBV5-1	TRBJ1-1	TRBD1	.	TGCGCCAGCAGCTGGGGGGACAGTCACTTGAACACTGAAGCTTTCTTT	CASSWGDSHLNTEAFF
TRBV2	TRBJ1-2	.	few	TGTGCCAGCAGTGAAGGCAGCGCTAACTATGGCTACCCCTTC	CASSEGSANYGYPF
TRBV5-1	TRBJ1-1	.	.	TGCGCCAGCAGCTTGGGACAGACTAGGAACACTGAAGCTTTCTTT	CASSLGQTRNTEAFF
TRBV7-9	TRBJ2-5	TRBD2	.	TGTGCCAGCAGCGGCGAGGGGACGGGAGGGGGGGAGACCCAGTACTTC	CASSGEGTGGGETQYF
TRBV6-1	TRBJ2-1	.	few	TGTGCCAGCAGTCGGCGGGACAGTAGGGATGAGCAGTTCTTC	CASSRRDSRDEQFF
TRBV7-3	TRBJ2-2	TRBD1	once	TGTGCCAGCAGCCCGTGGACAGGGTTCACCGGGGAGCTGTTTTTT	CASSPWTGFTGELFF
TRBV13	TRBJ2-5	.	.	TGTGCCAGCAGCTTAGGACAGGGAGGGGAGACCCAGTACTTC	CASSLGQGGETQYF
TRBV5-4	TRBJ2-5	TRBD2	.	TGTGCCAGCAGCCGAGTGGCTAGCGGAAAAGAGACCCAGTACTTC	CASSRVASGKETQYF
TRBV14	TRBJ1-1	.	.	TGTGCCAGCAGCCACGGTGAGGTTTGGCAAGCTTTCTTT	CASSHGEVWQAFF
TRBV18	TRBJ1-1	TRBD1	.	TGTGCCAGCTCACTCGACTTCCCGGGACAGGGGTACACTGAAGCTTTCTTT	CASSLDFPGQGYTEAFF
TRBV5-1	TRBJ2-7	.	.	TGCGCCAGCAGCTTGGTCAGGTCCTACGAGCAGTACTTC	CASSLVRSYEQYF
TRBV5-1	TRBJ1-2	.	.	TGCGCCAGCAGCTTAGAGACAGGCTATGGCTACACCTTC	CASSLETGYGYTF
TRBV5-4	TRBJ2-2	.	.	TGTGCCAGCACCCAGGGGCCGGAGGCCGGGGAGCTGTTTTTT	CASTQGPEAGELFF
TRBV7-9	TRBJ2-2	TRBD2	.	TGTGCCATCAGATTGCGGACTAGCGGTGACGGGGAGCTGTTTTTT	CAIRLRTSGDGELFF
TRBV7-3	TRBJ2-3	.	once	TGTGCCAGCAGCTTTCTAGCGCCTCAAGATACGCAGTATTTT	CASSFLAPQDTQYF
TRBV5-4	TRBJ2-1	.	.	TGTGCCAGCAGCTTAGGAGGGCCGCCCTACAATGAGCAGTTCTTC	CASSLGGPPYNEQFF
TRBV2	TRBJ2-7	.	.	TGTGCCAGCGCGGGGTACGAGCAGTACTTC	CASAGYEQYF
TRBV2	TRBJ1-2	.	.	TGTGCCAGCAGCCGTGACACGAACTATGGCTACACCTTC	CASSRDTNYGYTF
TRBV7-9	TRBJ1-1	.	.	TGTGCCAGCAGCTTAGTGGTCGGGGAATCGGCTGAAGCTTTCTTT	CASSLVVGESAEAFF
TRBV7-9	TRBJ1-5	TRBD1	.	TGTGCCAGCAGTCACGACAGGGTAAATCAGCCCCAGCATTTT	CASSHDRVNQPQHF
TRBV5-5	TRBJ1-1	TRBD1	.	TGTGCCACTGCCGGGACAGGGGGCGAAGACACTGAAGCTTTCTTT	CATAGTGGEDTEAFF
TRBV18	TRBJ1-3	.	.	TGTGCCAGCTCACAAACCGAGGGAGTGGGCGGAAACACCATATATTTT	CASSQTEGVGGNTIYF
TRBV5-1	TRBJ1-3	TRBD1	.	TGCGCCAGCAGCCAACGGGGTGGACAGGGTTCGGGAAACACCATATATTTT	CASSQRGGQGSGNTIYF
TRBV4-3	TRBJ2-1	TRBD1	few	TGCGCCAGCAGCCCTGGGACAGGCCACAATGAGCAGTTCTTC	CASSPGTGHNEQFF
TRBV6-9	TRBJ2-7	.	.	TGTGCCAGCAGGTCAGGGAAAGGGCTAGACTCCTACGAGCAGTACTTC	CASRSGKGLDSYEQYF
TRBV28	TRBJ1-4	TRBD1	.	TGTGCCAGCAGTTTACCCGGACAGGCGAATGAAAAACTGTTTTTT	CASSLPGQANEKLFF
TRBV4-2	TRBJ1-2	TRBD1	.	TGTGCCAGCAGCCAAGATGGAGGGGGCTCCCCCTATGGCTACACCTTC	CASSQDGGGSPYGYTF
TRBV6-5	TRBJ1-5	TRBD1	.	TGTGCCAGCTCTCGAGGGACAGGGGGAACTCAGCCCCAGCATTTT	CASSRGTGGTQPQHF
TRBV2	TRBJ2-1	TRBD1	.	TGTGCCAGCAGGGCACCGGGACAGGGGGCCGCCTATGAGCAGTTCTTC	CASRAPGQGAAYEQFF
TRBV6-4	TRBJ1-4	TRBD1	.	TGTGCCAGCAGTGACGCTGGGCGGGACAGGGGAGAAAAACTGTTTTTT	CASSDAGRDRGEKLFF
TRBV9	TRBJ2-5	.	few	TGTGCCAGCAGCACAGCAGGGGCTTCGCTTGAGACCCAGTACTTC	CASSTAGASLETQYF
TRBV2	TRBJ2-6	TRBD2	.	TGTGCCAGCATACGGAGTACAACTAGCGGGGCCATCTCTGGGGCCAACGTCCTGACTTTC	CASIRSTTSGAISGANVLTF
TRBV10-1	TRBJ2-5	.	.	TGCGCCAGCAGTGAGTTATTAGCGGAAGAGACCCAGTACTTC	CASSELLAEETQYF
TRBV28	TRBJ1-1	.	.	TGTGCCAGCAGTTACCGACAGCCGAACACTGAAGCTTTCTTT	CASSYRQPNTEAFF
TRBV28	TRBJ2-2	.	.	TGTGCCAGCAGTTTCCGTCAGGGGCGCACCGGGGAGCTGTTTTTT	CASSFRQGRTGELFF
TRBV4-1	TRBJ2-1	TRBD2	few	TGCGCCAGCAGCCAAGGGGTGGGGAGGGTCTCCTACAATGAGCAGTTCTTC	CASSQGVGRVSYNEQFF
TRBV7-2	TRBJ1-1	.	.	TGTGCCAGCAGCTTCTCTTACACTGAAGCTTTCTTT	CASSFSYTEAFF
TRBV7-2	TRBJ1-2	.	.	TGTGCCAGCAGTCGATTTTCCGGGGGAAACTATGGCTACCCCTTC	CASSRFSGGNYGYPF
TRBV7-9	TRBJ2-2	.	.	TGTGCCAGCGTGGGGCAGAACACCGGGGAGCTGTTTTTT	CASVGQNTGELFF
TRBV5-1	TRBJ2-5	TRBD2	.	TGCGCCAGCAGCCAAGGACTAGCGGGAAAGGAGACCCAGTACTTC	CASSQGLAGKETQYF
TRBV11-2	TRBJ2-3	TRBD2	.	TGTGCCAGCAGCTTAGGGACTAGCGGGACCAGCACAGATACGCAGTATTTT	CASSLGTSGTSTDTQYF
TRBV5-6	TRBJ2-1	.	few	TGTGCCAGCAGCCCAGGGACCTACAATGAGCAGTTCTTC	CASSPGTYNEQFF
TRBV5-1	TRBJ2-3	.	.	TGCGCCAGCAGCCCGGGGATAGCGGACTTAGATACGCAGTATTTT	CASSPGIADLDTQYF
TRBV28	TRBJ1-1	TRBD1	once	TGTGCCAGCAGTCCCGGGACAGGGATTGTGAACACTGAAGCTTTCTTT	CASSPGTGIVNTEAFF
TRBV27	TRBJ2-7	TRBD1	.	TGTGCCAGCAGCAATACGGGACAGGGCGAGCAGTACTTC	CASSNTGQGEQYF
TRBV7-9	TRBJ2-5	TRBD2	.	TGTGCCAGCAGCTCGGCCGGGACTACCGACTTC	CASSSAGTTDF
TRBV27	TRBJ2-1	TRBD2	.	TGTGCCAGCTCGCGACTAGCGGGGGCCAATGAGCAGTTCTTC	CASSRLAGANEQFF
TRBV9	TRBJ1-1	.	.	TGTGCCAGCAGCCTATTAGGCGGTACTGAAGCTTTCTTT	CASSLLGGTEAFF
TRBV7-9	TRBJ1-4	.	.	TGTGCCATTAAGGAGGGGATGTCTAATGAAAAACTGTTTTTT	CAIKEGMSNEKLFF